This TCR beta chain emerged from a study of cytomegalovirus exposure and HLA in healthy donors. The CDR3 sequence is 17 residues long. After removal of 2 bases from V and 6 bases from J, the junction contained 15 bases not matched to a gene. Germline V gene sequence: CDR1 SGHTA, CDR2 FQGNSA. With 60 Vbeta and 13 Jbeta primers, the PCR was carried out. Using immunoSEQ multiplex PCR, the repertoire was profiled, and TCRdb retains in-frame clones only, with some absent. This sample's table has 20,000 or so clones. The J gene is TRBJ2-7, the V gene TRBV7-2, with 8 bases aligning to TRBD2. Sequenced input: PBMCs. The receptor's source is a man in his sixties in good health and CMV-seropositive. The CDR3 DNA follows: TGTGCCAGCAGCTTAAACCCGCCCCTAGCGGGCCTTGGCGAGCAGTACTTC. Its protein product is CASSLNPPLAGLGEQYF.